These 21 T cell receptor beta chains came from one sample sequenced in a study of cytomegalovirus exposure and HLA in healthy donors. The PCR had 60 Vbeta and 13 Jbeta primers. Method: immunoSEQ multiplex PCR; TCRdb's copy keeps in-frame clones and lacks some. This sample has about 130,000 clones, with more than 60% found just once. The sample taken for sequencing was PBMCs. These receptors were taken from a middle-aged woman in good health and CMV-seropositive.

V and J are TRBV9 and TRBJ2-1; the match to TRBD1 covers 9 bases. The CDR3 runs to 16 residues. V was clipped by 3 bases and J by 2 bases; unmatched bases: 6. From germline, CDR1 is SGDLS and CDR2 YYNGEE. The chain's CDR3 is CASSATGTGPYNEQFF. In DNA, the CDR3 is TGTGCCAGCAGCGCGACCGGGACAGGGCCCTACAATGAGCAGTTCTTC.

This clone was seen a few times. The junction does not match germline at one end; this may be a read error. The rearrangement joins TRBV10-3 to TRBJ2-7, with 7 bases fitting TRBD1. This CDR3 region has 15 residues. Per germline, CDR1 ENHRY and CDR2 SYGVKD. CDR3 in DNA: TGTGCCAGCAGTCCCGAGGGACAGCCCATGTACGAGCAGTACTTC. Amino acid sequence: CASSPEGQPMYEQYF.

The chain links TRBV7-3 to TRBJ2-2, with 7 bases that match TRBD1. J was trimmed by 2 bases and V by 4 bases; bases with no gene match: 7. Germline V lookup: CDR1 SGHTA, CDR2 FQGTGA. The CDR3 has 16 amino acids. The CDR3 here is CASSSPGTANTGELFF. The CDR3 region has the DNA TGTGCCAGCAGCTCTCCCGGGACAGCAAACACCGGGGAGCTGTTTTTT.

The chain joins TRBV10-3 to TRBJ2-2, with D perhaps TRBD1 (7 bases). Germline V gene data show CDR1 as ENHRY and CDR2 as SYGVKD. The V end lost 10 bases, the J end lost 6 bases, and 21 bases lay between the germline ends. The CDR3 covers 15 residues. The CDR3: CATEGQGGTSGELFF. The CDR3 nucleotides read TGTGCCACCGAAGGGCAGGGGGGCACCTCCGGGGAGCTGTTTTTT.

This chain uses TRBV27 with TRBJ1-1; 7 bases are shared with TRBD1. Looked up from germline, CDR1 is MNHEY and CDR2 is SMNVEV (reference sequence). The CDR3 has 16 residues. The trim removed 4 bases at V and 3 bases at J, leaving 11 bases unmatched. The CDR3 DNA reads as TGTGCCAGCAGTTCGGGACAGCCCGTCCCGGACACTGAAGCTTTCTTT. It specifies CASSSGQPVPDTEAFF.

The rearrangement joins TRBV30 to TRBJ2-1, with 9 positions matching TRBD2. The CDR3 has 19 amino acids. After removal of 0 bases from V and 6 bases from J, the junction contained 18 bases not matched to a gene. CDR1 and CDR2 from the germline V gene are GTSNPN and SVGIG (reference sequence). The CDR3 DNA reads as TGTGCCTGGAGTGTAAGGCGGGGGGGCCTGCTGATTTCGATCAATGAGCAGTTCTTC. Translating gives CAWSVRRGGLLISINEQFF.

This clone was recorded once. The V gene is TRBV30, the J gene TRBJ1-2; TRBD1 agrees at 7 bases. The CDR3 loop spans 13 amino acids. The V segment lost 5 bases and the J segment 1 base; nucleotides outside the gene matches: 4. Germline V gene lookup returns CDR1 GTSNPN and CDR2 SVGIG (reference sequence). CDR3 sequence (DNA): TGTGCCTGGGGACAGGCGATTAACTATGGCTACACCTTC. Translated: CAWGQAINYGYTF.

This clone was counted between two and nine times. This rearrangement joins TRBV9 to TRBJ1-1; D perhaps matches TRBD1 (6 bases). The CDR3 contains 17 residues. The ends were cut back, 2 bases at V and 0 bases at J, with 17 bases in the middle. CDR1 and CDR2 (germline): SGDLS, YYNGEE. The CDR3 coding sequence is TGTGCCAGCAGCGTGGGTGCTGGGGGGGCCATGAACACTGAAGCTTTCTTT. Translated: CASSVGAGGAMNTEAFF.

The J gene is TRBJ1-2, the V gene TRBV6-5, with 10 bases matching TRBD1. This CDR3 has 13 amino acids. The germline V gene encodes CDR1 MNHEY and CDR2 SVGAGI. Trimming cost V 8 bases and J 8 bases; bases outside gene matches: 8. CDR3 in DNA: TGTGCCAGCCTCCGACAGGGGGCTGGAGGCTACACCTTC. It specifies CASLRQGAGGYTF.

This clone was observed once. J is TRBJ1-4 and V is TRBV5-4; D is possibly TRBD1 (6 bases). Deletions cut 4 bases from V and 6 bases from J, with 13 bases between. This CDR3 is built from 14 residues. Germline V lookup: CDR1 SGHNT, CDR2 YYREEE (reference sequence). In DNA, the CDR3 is TGTGCCAGCAGCACCATACAGGGCGATGAAAAACTGTTTTTT. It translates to CASSTIQGDEKLFF.

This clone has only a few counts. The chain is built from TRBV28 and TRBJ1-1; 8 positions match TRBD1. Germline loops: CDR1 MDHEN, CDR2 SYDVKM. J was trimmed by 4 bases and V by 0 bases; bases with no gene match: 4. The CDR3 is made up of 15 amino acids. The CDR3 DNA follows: TGTGCCAGCAGTTTATGGGCAGGGGGCGGCACTGAAGCTTTCTTT. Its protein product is CASSLWAGGGTEAFF.

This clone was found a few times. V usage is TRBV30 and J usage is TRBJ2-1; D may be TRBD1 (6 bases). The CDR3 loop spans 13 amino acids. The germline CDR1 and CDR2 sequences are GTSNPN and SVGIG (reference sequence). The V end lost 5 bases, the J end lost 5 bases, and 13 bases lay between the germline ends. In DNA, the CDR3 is TGTGCCTGGTCCACGGACAGCCACAATGAGCAGTTCTTC. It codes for CAWSTDSHNEQFF.

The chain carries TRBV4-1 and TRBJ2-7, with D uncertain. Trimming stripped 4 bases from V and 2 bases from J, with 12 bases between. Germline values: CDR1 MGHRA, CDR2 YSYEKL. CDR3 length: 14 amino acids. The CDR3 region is CASSPQAGPYEQYF. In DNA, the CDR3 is TGCGCCAGCAGCCCTCAAGCCGGTCCCTACGAGCAGTACTTC.

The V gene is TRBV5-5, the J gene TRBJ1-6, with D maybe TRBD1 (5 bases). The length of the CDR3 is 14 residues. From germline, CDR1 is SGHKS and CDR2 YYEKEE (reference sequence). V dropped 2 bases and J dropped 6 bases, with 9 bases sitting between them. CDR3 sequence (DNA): TGTGCCAGCAGCTTTCTTCAGGGTAATTCACCCCTCCACTTT. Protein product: CASSFLQGNSPLHF.

The CDR3 sequence is CASSPTGFYGYTF. CDR3 sequence (DNA): TGTGCCAGCAGTCCAACAGGGTTCTATGGCTACACCTTC. The V gene is TRBV27, the J gene TRBJ1-2, with D perhaps matching TRBD1 (6 bases). The V gene's germline CDR1 is MNHEY and CDR2 SMNVEV (reference sequence). Trimming took off 5 bases at V and 4 bases at J, with 11 bases between the two ends. The CDR3 is made up of 13 amino acids.

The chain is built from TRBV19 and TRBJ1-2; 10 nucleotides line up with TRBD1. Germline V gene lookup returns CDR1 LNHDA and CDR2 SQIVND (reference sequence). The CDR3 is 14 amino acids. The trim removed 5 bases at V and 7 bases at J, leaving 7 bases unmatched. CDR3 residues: CASSRRQGASGYTF. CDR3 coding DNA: TGTGCCAGTAGTCGTAGACAGGGGGCTTCTGGCTACACCTTC.

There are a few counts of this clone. This CDR3 is CASRTSGSAGELFF. The CDR3 DNA reads as TGTGCCAGCAGGACTAGCGGGAGTGCCGGGGAGCTGTTTTTT. The chain employs TRBV2 and TRBJ2-2; 12 bases are a match to TRBD2. Germline-derived CDR1 and CDR2 are SNHLY and FYNNEI. J lost 6 bases, V lost 6 bases, and 2 bases had no gene match. The CDR3 runs to 14 residues.

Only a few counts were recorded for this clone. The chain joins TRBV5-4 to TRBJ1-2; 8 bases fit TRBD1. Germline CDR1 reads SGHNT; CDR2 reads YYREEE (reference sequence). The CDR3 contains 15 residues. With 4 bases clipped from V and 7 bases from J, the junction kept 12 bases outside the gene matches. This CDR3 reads CASSGSRGQAGGYTF. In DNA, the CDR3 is TGTGCCAGCAGCGGAAGTAGGGGACAGGCGGGTGGCTACACCTTC.

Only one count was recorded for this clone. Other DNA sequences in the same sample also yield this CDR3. CDR3 region: CASSSGQGYEQYF. DNA for the CDR3: TGCGCCAGCAGCTCAGGACAGGGTTACGAGCAGTACTTC. V gene TRBV5-1 combines with J gene TRBJ2-7, with 8 nucleotides matching TRBD1. The CDR3 runs 13 residues. Trimming cost V 3 bases and J 4 bases; bases outside gene matches: 3. Germline lookup yields CDR1 SGHRS and CDR2 YFSETQ.

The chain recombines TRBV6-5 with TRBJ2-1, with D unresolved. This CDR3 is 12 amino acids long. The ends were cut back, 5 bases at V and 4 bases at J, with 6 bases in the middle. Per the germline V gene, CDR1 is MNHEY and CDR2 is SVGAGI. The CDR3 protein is CASSSVYNEQFF. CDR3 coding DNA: TGTGCCAGCAGTAGCGTTTACAATGAGCAGTTCTTC.

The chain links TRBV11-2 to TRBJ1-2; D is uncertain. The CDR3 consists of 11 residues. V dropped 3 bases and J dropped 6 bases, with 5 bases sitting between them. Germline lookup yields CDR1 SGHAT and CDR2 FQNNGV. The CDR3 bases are TGTGCCAGCAGCTTGCCGGATGGCTACACCTTC. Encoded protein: CASSLPDGYTF.